The 5 T cell receptor beta chains reported below all come from one sample, sequenced in a study of PD-1 blockade in classical Hodgkin lymphoma. The data were produced by immunoSEQ multiplex PCR, yet TCRdb's version contains in-frame clones alone and is incomplete. The data contain 25,000 to 35,000 clones, roughly three quarters of them seen just once; the ten biggest clones take up roughly 24%. The patients all showed relapse after autologous stem cell transplantation, while their brentuximab vedotin exposure varied. The starting material was peripheral blood mononuclear cells (PBMCs), obtained before the second cycle of nivolumab. These receptors all come from a human donor with classical Hodgkin lymphoma.

V gene TRBV6-1 combines with J gene TRBJ1-2, with 7 bases matching TRBD1. Trimming took 0 bases from V and 5 from J; bases not matched to a gene: 6. CDR3 length: 15 residues. Germline V gene sequence: CDR1 MNHNS, CDR2 SASEGT. CDR3 amino acids: CASSEAHGQAYGYTF. The CDR3 coding sequence is TGTGCCAGCAGTGAAGCGCACGGACAGGCTTATGGCTACACCTTC.

A single count supports this clone. V and J are TRBV7-8 and TRBJ2-1, with 13 positions matching TRBD2. The ends lost 8 bases at V and 4 bases at J; junction bases unmatched: 8. The CDR3 runs 16 residues. Germline loops: CDR1 SGHVS, CDR2 FQNEAQ. The CDR3 bases are TGTGCCAGCCAAGGACTAGCGGGAGTACTTTACAATGAGCAGTTCTTC. This codes for CASQGLAGVLYNEQFF. Filled out from reference TRBV7-8 and TRBJ2-1, the complete variable domain reads GAGVSQSPRYKVAKRGQDVALRCDPISGHVSLFWYQQALGQGPEFLTYFQNEAQLDKSGLPSDRFFAERPEGSVSTLKIQRTQQEDSAVYLCASQGLAGVLYNEQFFGPGTRLTVL.

The rearrangement joins TRBV28 to TRBJ1-5, with 10 bases fitting TRBD1. CDR3 length: 15 residues. Germline CDR1 MDHEN, CDR2 SYDVKM. V shed 5 bases and J 4 bases; nucleotides not matched to a gene: 5. The CDR3 sequence is CASSPTGGVNQPQHF. The DNA for the CDR3 is TGTGCCAGCAGTCCGACAGGGGGCGTAAATCAGCCCCAGCATTTT.

V gene TRBV5-1 combines with J gene TRBJ1-4; possibly TRBD1 for D (6 bases). The CDR3 loop spans 18 amino acids. V was trimmed by 1 base and J by 2 bases, leaving 18 bases between them. Germline V gene data show CDR1 as SGHRS and CDR2 as YFSETQ. The DNA of the CDR3 is TGCGCCAGCAGCTTGAAAGGGGGTGACCGAGGGACTAATGAAAAACTGTTTTTT. Translation: CASSLKGGDRGTNEKLFF.

The chain couples TRBV6-5 to TRBJ1-5; D call uncertain. This CDR3 region has 14 residues. CDR1 MNHEY and CDR2 SVGAGI come from the germline V gene. Trimming removed 2 bases from V and 6 bases from J, with 11 bases in between. CDR3 sequence (DNA): TGTGCCAGCAGTTACCGCCATCGTAGTCAGCCCCAGCATTTT. It specifies CASSYRHRSQPQHF.